This T cell receptor (beta chain) was obtained from a study of kidney transplant recipient with SARS-CoV-2 infection. In TCRdb, the reads were re-called with MiXCR into one record per CDR3 protein. Of about 250,000 distinct CDR3 sequences listed, more than 25% were seen once; the top ten hold more than 6.5%. The sample holds a few counts of this clonotype. There are 12 residues in the CDR3. Germline CDR1 is SGHDT and CDR2 is YYEEEE. V lost 4 bases and J 5 bases, leaving 9 bases between the germline ends. The V and J genes are TRBV5-6 and TRBJ2-5; tentative D call: TRBD1 (5 bases). This sample comprised a blood sample, obtained at baseline and between days 110 and 120 from a kidney transplant recipient. The clonotype comes from a young adult male patient who had COVID-19 and was a kidney transplant recipient. The graft donor may be the source of some T cells. The CDR3, as DNA: TGTGCCAGCAGCGCAGGGTTGGAGACCCAGTACTTC. Its translation is CASSAGLETQYF. Variable domain in full (rest from reference TRBV5-6 and TRBJ2-5): DAGVTQSPTHLIKTRGQQVTLRCSPKSGHDTVSWYQQALGQGPQFIFQYYEEEERQRGNFPDRFSGHQFPNYSSELNVNALLLGDSALYLCASSAGLETQYFGPGTRLLVL.